These 24 T cell receptor beta chains were all obtained from the same sample, sequenced in a study of Ad26.COV2.S vaccination and SARS-CoV-2 variants. As to treatment: roughly 18 received Ad26.COV2.S at low or high dose, single or two shots; 5 received placebo; per-sample allocation not given. The investigators took samples on day 63 after the first vaccine or placebo injection. Profiling relied on immunoSEQ multiplex PCR, and the TCRdb table lists in-frame clones only, not all of them. Of around 400,000 clones in the sample, around nine tenths were seen once. Here the sequenced sample was peripheral blood, taken in a trial of Ad26.COV2.S vaccine versus placebo. These receptors were collected from a person between 18 and 59 years old who received the Ad26.COV2.S COVID-19 vaccine or a placebo.

The rearrangement joins TRBV9 to TRBJ2-7; no clear D gene. Germline V CDR1 and CDR2: SGDLS, YYNGEE. This CDR3 comprises 15 residues. The V end lost 0 bases, the J end lost 2 bases, and 12 bases lay between the germline ends. CDR3 in amino acids: CASSVDSWTPYEQYF. CDR3 nucleotides: TGTGCCAGCAGCGTAGACAGTTGGACCCCCTACGAGCAGTACTTC.

The V call is TRBV5-1, the J call TRBJ2-1; TRBD1 matches at 9 bases. The ends lost 4 bases at V and 5 bases at J; junction bases unmatched: 4. The CDR3 loop spans 14 amino acids. Germline values: CDR1 SGHRS, CDR2 YFSETQ. CDR3 residues: CASSTWTGDNEQFF. The CDR3 bases are TGCGCCAGCAGCACCTGGACAGGGGACAATGAGCAGTTCTTC.

This clone came up once. V is TRBV19 and J is TRBJ2-1, with 9 bases matching TRBD1. J was trimmed by 6 bases and V by 9 bases; bases with no gene match: 9. CDR1 is LNHDA, CDR2 SQIVND, per germline (reference sequence). This CDR3 region has 14 residues. The CDR3 sequence: CASGRDRAFNEQFF. The CDR3, as DNA: TGTGCCAGCGGACGGGACAGGGCCTTCAATGAGCAGTTCTTC.

This chain uses TRBV18 with TRBJ2-7; no definite D call. The length of the CDR3 is 15 residues. The V gene lost 2 bases and the J gene lost 0 bases, with 11 bases spanning the gap. Per germline, CDR1 KGHSH and CDR2 LQKENI. In DNA, the CDR3 is TGTGCCAGCTCACCAGGAAGGGTGGACTCCTACGAGCAGTACTTC. This sequence encodes CASSPGRVDSYEQYF.

The chain couples TRBV4-1 to TRBJ1-1; maybe TRBD1 (6 bases). The CDR3 is 12 residues long. CDR1 MGHRA and CDR2 YSYEKL come from the germline V gene. V was pared by 0 bases and J by 10 bases, with 9 bases between. CDR3 bases: TGCGCCAGCAGCCAAGACAGGGGTAGAGCTTTCTTT. This gives the protein CASSQDRGRAFF.

The V and J genes are TRBV2 and TRBJ1-5; TRBD1 aligns across 8 bases. Germline V lookup: CDR1 SNHLY, CDR2 FYNNEI. The CDR3 contains 13 residues. Trimming removed 7 bases from V and 6 bases from J; junction bases left unmatched: 5. CDR3 protein: CASKGQGPQPQHF. The CDR3 DNA reads as TGTGCCAGCAAAGGACAGGGTCCTCAGCCCCAGCATTTT.

V gene TRBV7-3 combines with J gene TRBJ2-3, with D possibly matching TRBD2 (5 bases). The V end was cut by 4 bases, the J end by 2 bases, with 16 bases between. CDR3 size: 16 residues. Germline V gene data show CDR1 as SGHTA and CDR2 as FQGTGA. The chain's CDR3 is CASSYLRRAATDTQYF. The CDR3 coding sequence is TGTGCCAGCAGCTACCTCCGGCGGGCGGCCACAGATACGCAGTATTTT.

This clone was found once. The chain uses TRBV24-1 and TRBJ2-2; D is uncertain. V lost 5 bases and J 4 bases, leaving 10 bases between the germline ends. There are 14 residues in the CDR3. The V gene's germline CDR1 is KGHDR and CDR2 SFDVKD. CDR3 amino acids: CATSALLATGELFF. The CDR3 DNA sequence: TGTGCCACCAGTGCCCTATTAGCCACCGGGGAGCTGTTTTTT.

The rearrangement links TRBV4-1 to TRBJ1-3, with D possibly TRBD1 on 5 matching bases. V was trimmed by 1 base and J by 2 bases, leaving 9 bases between them. Looked up from germline, CDR1 is MGHRA and CDR2 is YSYEKL. CDR3 length: 15 residues. The CDR3 DNA reads as TGCGCCAGCAGCCAAGGGTGGGGGGCTGGAAACACCATATATTTT. It yields the protein CASSQGWGAGNTIYF.

This chain uses TRBV14 with TRBJ1-2; D possibly corresponds to TRBD1 (6 bases). CDR1 SGHDN and CDR2 FVKESK come from the germline V gene. V lost 0 bases and J 5 bases, leaving 13 bases between the germline ends. The CDR3 sequence is 15 residues long. CDR3 coding DNA: TGTGCCAGCAGCCAAGAGAGTGGACAGCGATATGGCTACACCTTC. This sequence encodes CASSQESGQRYGYTF.

With regard to this clone: A read error may produce the germline difference seen at one junction end. The chain couples TRBV7-2 to TRBJ2-7; D unclear. Germline lookup yields CDR1 SGHTA and CDR2 FQGNSA. The CDR3 runs to 13 residues. Written as DNA, the CDR3 is TGTGCCAGCAGCTTCCGGGCCTCCGACGAGCAGTACTTC. As protein: CASSFRASDEQYF.

The V call is TRBV4-2, the J call TRBJ2-5, with D perhaps TRBD1 or TRBD2 (5 bases each). The germline CDR1 and CDR2 sequences are LGHNA and YNFKEQ. The CDR3 covers 15 residues. The V end was cut by 1 base, the J end by 2 bases, with 11 bases between. CDR3 nucleotides: TGTGCCAGCAGCCAAGCATCGGGGCCTCAAGAGACCCAGTACTTC. Translated, it gives CASSQASGPQETQYF.

The chain recombines TRBV2 with TRBJ1-5; no clear D gene. Per the germline V gene, CDR1 is SNHLY and CDR2 is FYNNEI. Trimming cost V 6 bases and J 7 bases, with 16 bases left between them. CDR3 size: 14 residues. Here the CDR3 DNA reads TGTGCCAGCAGAGCGGACGGAGCGAAGCAGCCCCAGCATTTT. Protein product: CASRADGAKQPQHF.

The chain uses TRBV5-6 and TRBJ2-2, with TRBD2 identical over 7 bases. Germline trimming cut 3 bases from V and 5 bases from J; bases unmatched to any gene: 7. The length of the CDR3 is 15 residues. The germline V gene encodes CDR1 SGHDT and CDR2 YYEEEE. CDR3 amino acids: CASSSDGGGTGELFF. CDR3 DNA sequence: TGTGCCAGCAGCTCTGATGGGGGAGGGACCGGGGAGCTGTTTTTT. The complete variable domain, with remaining parts taken from reference TRBV5-6 and TRBJ2-2, reads DAGVTQSPTHLIKTRGQQVTLRCSPKSGHDTVSWYQQALGQGPQFIFQYYEEEERQRGNFPDRFSGHQFPNYSSELNVNALLLGDSALYLCASSSDGGGTGELFFGEGSRLTVL.

As for this clone: Additional DNA sequences in this sample encode the identical CDR3. This chain connects TRBV7-2 to TRBJ1-5, with D maybe TRBD1 (6 bases). The CDR3 length is 16 residues. Germline values: CDR1 SGHTA, CDR2 FQGNSA. V was cut by 5 bases and J by 0 bases, with 14 bases left in between. Here the CDR3 reads CASSLVGGDSNQPQHF. The CDR3 DNA follows: TGTGCCAGCAGCCTGGTGGGGGGCGATAGCAATCAGCCCCAGCATTTT.

This chain uses TRBV7-9 with TRBJ2-2; 14 bases fit TRBD2. Germline lookup yields CDR1 SEHNR and CDR2 FQNEAQ (reference sequence). Unmatched junction bases numbered 12, after V lost 5 bases and J lost 4 bases. The CDR3 sequence is 19 residues long. The CDR3 sequence is CASSPGTSGSPSGTGELFF. The CDR3, as DNA: TGTGCCAGCAGCCCAGGGACTAGCGGGAGTCCATCGGGCACCGGGGAGCTGTTTTTT.

The chain links TRBV19 to TRBJ2-3, with 7 bases matching TRBD2. This CDR3 contains 15 residues. V shed 5 bases, J shed 6 bases, and the junction held 11 bases outside the gene matches. Germline assignment: CDR1 LNHDA and CDR2 SQIVND (reference sequence). In DNA, the CDR3 is TGTGCCAGTAGTGGCCTAGAAGCGGGAATGGATACGCAGTATTTT. Its protein product is CASSGLEAGMDTQYF.

This chain's CDR3 is CASSFPSGIYEQYF. DNA of the CDR3: TGTGCCAGCAGCTTCCCCAGCGGGATCTACGAGCAGTACTTC. The chain employs TRBV5-5 and TRBJ2-7, with TRBD2 identical over 7 bases. V lost 2 bases, J lost 3 bases, and 5 bases stayed unmatched. This CDR3 region has 14 residues. In germline, CDR1 is SGHKS, CDR2 YYEKEE (reference sequence).

This clone turned up a few times. This sequence joins TRBV27 and TRBJ2-7; D is uncertain. This CDR3 is built from 13 residues. The V end lost 3 bases, the J end lost 3 bases, and 9 bases lay between the germline ends. Germline V CDR1 and CDR2: MNHEY, SMNVEV (reference sequence). Here the CDR3 DNA reads TGTGCCAGCAGTTTGCGAGGAAACTACGAGCAGTACTTC. As protein: CASSLRGNYEQYF.

The chain couples TRBV6-1 to TRBJ1-5; tentative D call: TRBD1 (5 bases). V lost 1 base and J 0 bases, leaving 7 bases between the germline ends. This CDR3 has 15 residues. Germline loops: CDR1 MNHNS, CDR2 SASEGT. Here the CDR3 reads CASSEETDSNQPQHF. CDR3 DNA sequence: TGTGCCAGCAGTGAAGAGACAGATAGCAATCAGCCCCAGCATTTT.

The chain recombines TRBV4-1 with TRBJ1-1; a possible D gene is TRBD1 (5 bases). Looked up from germline, CDR1 is MGHRA and CDR2 is YSYEKL. The length of the CDR3 is 15 residues. V was pared by 7 bases and J by 5 bases, with 20 bases between. CDR3 region: CASMVGYERGTEAFF. CDR3 DNA sequence: TGCGCCAGCATGGTGGGTTACGAAAGGGGAACTGAAGCTTTCTTT.

The chain couples TRBV7-9 to TRBJ2-7; 12 bases fit TRBD2. Germline CDR1 SEHNR, CDR2 FQNEAQ (reference sequence). With V trimmed by 9 bases and J by 4 bases, 7 bases remained unmatched. This CDR3 is built from 14 residues. The CDR3 DNA sequence: TGTGCCAGTACCCCGGGACTAGCGGGTTACGAGCAGTACTTC. Translating it yields CASTPGLAGYEQYF.

This chain links TRBV11-3 with TRBJ2-2; D unclear. V lost 6 bases and J 1 base, leaving 9 bases between the germline ends. The V gene's germline CDR1 is SGHNT and CDR2 YENEEA. The CDR3 is made up of 14 amino acids. Here the CDR3 reads CASSRSRNTGELFF. CDR3 coding DNA: TGTGCCAGCAGTCGAAGTCGGAACACCGGGGAGCTGTTTTTT.

This rearrangement joins TRBV11-2 to TRBJ2-5; tentative D call: TRBD2 (5 bases). Trimming took 2 bases from V and 1 from J, leaving 11 bases between them. CDR1 and CDR2 (germline): SGHAT, FQNNGV. The CDR3 length is 15 residues. The chain's CDR3 is CASSLSGGFQETQYF. The CDR3 DNA follows: TGTGCCAGCAGCTTAAGTGGCGGGTTCCAAGAGACCCAGTACTTC.